These 19 T cell receptor beta chains were sequenced from one sample in a study of T cells after yellow fever vaccination. MiXCR was run by TCRdb on the 5' RACE reads, yielding one entry per CDR3 protein. Here the sample spans about 96,000 distinct CDR3 sequences, about 8.4% being singletons. Here the sequenced sample was CD8+ T cells not binding an NS4B(214-222) dextramer, sorted from PBMCs, taken roughly 15 days after the first yellow fever vaccination. These receptors came from a man aged 18 to 30 who received the YFV17D yellow fever vaccine.

J is TRBJ2-7 and V is TRBV6-5; TRBD2 is a possible D gene (5 bases). This CDR3 has 14 amino acids. CDR1 is MNHEY, CDR2 SVGAGI, per germline. V lost 2 bases, J lost 3 bases, and 11 bases lay in between. CDR3 region: CASSYRGTLYEQYF. The CDR3 DNA follows: TGTGCCAGCAGTTACCGGGGAACCCTCTACGAGCAGTACTTC.

This clonotype has more than one count but fewer than ten. The CDR3 DNA follows: TGTGCCAGCAGCCTTTACCCACAGGGGGCGGATGAGCAGTTCTTC. Its protein product is CASSLYPQGADEQFF. The chain recombines TRBV5-4 with TRBJ2-1, with 9 bases fitting TRBD1. The germline CDR1 and CDR2 sequences are SGHNT and YYREEE (reference sequence). V gave up 4 bases and J gave up 8 bases; unmatched junction bases: 10. The CDR3 runs to 15 residues.

A few counts support this clonotype. The chain couples TRBV4-1 to TRBJ1-5; D is uncertain. The CDR3 runs to 16 residues. Germline CDR1 and CDR2: MGHRA and YSYEKL. Trimming stripped 3 bases from V and 2 bases from J, with 14 bases between. The CDR3 region has the DNA TGCGCCAGCAGCCAGAGGGCACAGATGGGCAATCAGCCCCAGCATTTT. It codes for CASSQRAQMGNQPQHF.

This rearrangement joins TRBV11-2 to TRBJ1-2; perhaps TRBD1 as D (6 bases). The CDR3 sequence is 17 residues long. The V end lost 6 bases, the J end lost 2 bases, and 22 bases lay between the germline ends. Looked up from germline, CDR1 is SGHAT and CDR2 is FQNNGV. In nucleotides, the CDR3 is TGTGCCAGCAGTCCTCCTGGCAGGGGCCTGAGGAACTATGGCTACACCTTC. Protein: CASSPPGRGLRNYGYTF.

This clonotype was recorded a few times. This sequence joins TRBV4-3 and TRBJ2-3; a possible D gene is TRBD1 (5 bases). V was clipped by 1 base and J by 4 bases, with 9 bases between them. CDR1 is LGHNA, CDR2 YSLEER, per germline. This CDR3 comprises 14 residues. In DNA form, the CDR3 reads TGCGCCAGCAGCCAAGCAGGGTGGGCAGATACGCAGTATTTT. Translated: CASSQAGWADTQYF.

The chain couples TRBV28 to TRBJ2-2; D gene uncertain. Germline V lookup: CDR1 MDHEN, CDR2 SYDVKM. The V end was cut by 8 bases, the J end by 7 bases, with 14 bases between. This CDR3 has 13 residues. CDR3 DNA: TGTGCCAGCGCAATCCAGACGGGCGGGGAGCTGTTTTTT. Translating it yields CASAIQTGGELFF.

Only a few counts were recorded for this clonotype. This chain links TRBV27 with TRBJ2-2; 8 positions match TRBD2. Germline trimming cut 3 bases from V and 7 bases from J; bases unmatched to any gene: 7. Per the germline V gene, CDR1 is MNHEY and CDR2 is SMNVEV (reference sequence). The CDR3 totals 15 residues. This CDR3 reads CASSFTGGADGELFF. The CDR3 DNA is TGTGCCAGCAGTTTTACCGGGGGGGCCGACGGGGAGCTGTTTTTT.

This clonotype has at least ten counts. The chain is built from TRBV25-1 and TRBJ2-2; weak D call: TRBD1 (6 bases). Germline V gene lookup returns CDR1 MGHDK and CDR2 SYGVNS. The CDR3 is 14 amino acids. Trimming stripped 2 bases from V and 5 bases from J, with 9 bases between. The CDR3, as DNA: TGTGCCAGCAGTGAAGGGGGCTGGACCGGGGAGCTGTTTTTT. This sequence encodes CASSEGGWTGELFF.

V is TRBV5-6 and J is TRBJ2-7; 8 bases are shared with TRBD2. The length of the CDR3 is 16 residues. After removal of 5 bases from V and 5 bases from J, the junction contained 15 bases not matched to a gene. Looked up from germline, CDR1 is SGHDT and CDR2 is YYEEEE. The CDR3 nucleotides are TGTGCCAGCAGTCCAGCGAAAACTCGGGGGGGTCACGAGCAGTACTTC. Translating gives CASSPAKTRGGHEQYF.

The rearrangement uses TRBV12-3 or TRBV12-4 and TRBJ2-2; 13 nucleotides line up with TRBD2. The length of the CDR3 is 19 residues. The trim removed 9 bases at V and 2 bases at J, leaving 15 bases unmatched. The CDR3 here is CASTKNGLAGVTNTGELFF. CDR3 coding DNA: TGTGCCAGTACGAAGAATGGACTAGCGGGGGTTACAAACACCGGGGAGCTGTTTTTT.

The chain carries TRBV12-3 or TRBV12-4 and TRBJ2-3, with TRBD2 matching over 9 bases. CDR3 length: 16 amino acids. V was clipped by 6 bases and J by 11 bases; unmatched bases: 18. CDR3 nucleotide sequence: TGTGCCAGCAGCAACGGGGCTAGCGGGGAACAGGGCGGGCAGTATTTT. It specifies CASSNGASGEQGGQYF.

The chain joins TRBV29-1 to TRBJ1-5; no reliable D call. Trimming stripped 1 base from V and 3 bases from J, with 10 bases between. CDR1 is SQVTM, CDR2 ANQGSEA, per germline. The CDR3 is made up of 14 amino acids. This CDR3 is CSVEGRLHNQPQHF. In DNA form, the CDR3 reads TGCAGCGTTGAAGGCAGGCTTCACAATCAGCCCCAGCATTTT.

The chain recombines TRBV20-1 with TRBJ2-5; 11 bases fit TRBD1. J gave up 1 base and V 5 bases, and 9 bases lay outside the gene matches. CDR3 length: 16 amino acids. CDR1 and CDR2 from the germline V gene are DFQATT and SNEGSKA (reference sequence). For the CDR3, the DNA is TGCAGTGCTGTGGACAGGGGGCAGACGTTCCAAGAGACCCAGTACTTC. Translating it yields CSAVDRGQTFQETQYF.

The chain is built from TRBV19 and TRBJ2-7; a weak D match, TRBD1 (6 bases). Trimming pared 10 bases from V and 3 bases from J, leaving 25 bases between. Germline V gene data show CDR1 as LNHDA and CDR2 as SQIVND (reference sequence). The CDR3 consists of 16 residues. The CDR3, as DNA: TGTGCCATCACTCGAGACCCTAGGACAGCCCTCTACGAGCAGTACGTC. Protein sequence: CAITRDPRTALYEQYV.

This clonotype occurred many times. The chain joins TRBV29-1 to TRBJ2-1, with TRBD2 identical over 12 bases. The V and J ends lost 2 bases and 8 bases, in that order; junction bases with no gene match: 7. CDR1 is SQVTM, CDR2 ANQGSEA, per germline. The CDR3 extends over 15 amino acids. CDR3 amino acids: CSVETPSGGADEQFF. The CDR3 nucleotides are TGCAGCGTTGAAACCCCTAGCGGGGGGGCCGATGAGCAGTTCTTC.

The table lists this clonotype with a few counts. V and J are TRBV7-8 and TRBJ2-7; a possible D gene is TRBD2 (7 bases). CDR1 and CDR2 from the germline V gene are SGHVS and FQNEAQ. V shed 4 bases and J shed 1 base, with 20 bases lying between them. The CDR3 has 17 residues. The CDR3 loop is CASSSYPRGAGSYEQYF. In DNA form, the CDR3 reads TGTGCCAGCAGCTCCTACCCACGGGGGGCGGGTTCCTACGAGCAGTACTTC.

This clonotype showed up many times. The chain links TRBV29-1 to TRBJ2-5, with D perhaps matching TRBD1 (5 bases). Germline V gene sequence: CDR1 SQVTM, CDR2 ANQGSEA. The CDR3 has 12 residues. V was pared by 5 bases and J by 0 bases, with 7 bases between. The CDR3 here is CSVSRDQETQYF. The CDR3 DNA follows: TGCAGCGTTAGCAGGGACCAAGAGACCCAGTACTTC.

The table lists this clonotype with a few counts. The chain joins TRBV10-3 to TRBJ2-1; 7 nucleotides match TRBD1. V lost 2 bases and J lost 3; bases outside the gene matches: 10. The germline V gene has CDR1 ENHRY and CDR2 SYGVKD. CDR3 length: 17 residues. The CDR3 DNA follows: TGTGCCATCAGTGAGACCATACAGGGGCCCGGCTACAATGAGCAGTTCTTC. This codes for CAISETIQGPGYNEQFF.

This clonotype was counted a few times. The V and J genes are TRBV10-3 and TRBJ1-6, with TRBD1 identical over 9 bases. Germline CDR1 is ENHRY and CDR2 is SYGVKD. V gave up 5 bases and J gave up 9 bases; unmatched junction bases: 5. CDR3 length: 14 residues. In nucleotides, the CDR3 is TGTGCCATCAGTACACCGGGACAGGGTTCACCCCTCCACTTT. This sequence encodes CAISTPGQGSPLHF.